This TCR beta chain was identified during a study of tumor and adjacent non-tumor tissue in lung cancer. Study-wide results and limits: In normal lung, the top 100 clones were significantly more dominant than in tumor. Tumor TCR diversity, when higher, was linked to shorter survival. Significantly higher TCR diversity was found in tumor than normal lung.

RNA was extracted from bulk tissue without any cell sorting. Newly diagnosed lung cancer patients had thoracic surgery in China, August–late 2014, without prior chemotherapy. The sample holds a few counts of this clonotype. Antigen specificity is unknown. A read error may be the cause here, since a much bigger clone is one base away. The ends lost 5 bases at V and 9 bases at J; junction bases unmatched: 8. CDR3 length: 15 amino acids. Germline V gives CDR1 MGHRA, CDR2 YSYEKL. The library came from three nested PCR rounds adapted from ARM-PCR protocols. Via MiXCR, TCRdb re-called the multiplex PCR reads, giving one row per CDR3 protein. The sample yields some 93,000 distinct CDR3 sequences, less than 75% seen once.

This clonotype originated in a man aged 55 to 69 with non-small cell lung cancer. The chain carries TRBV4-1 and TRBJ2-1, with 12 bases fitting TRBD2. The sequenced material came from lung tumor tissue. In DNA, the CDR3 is TGCGCCAGCAGCTTACGACTAGCGGGAGTCAGTGAGCAGTTCTTC. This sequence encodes CASSLRLAGVSEQFF.